Shown below are 4 T cell receptor beta chains from a single sample sequenced in a study of early T cells in non-severe SARS-CoV-2 infection. TCRdb used MiXCR to reprocess the 5' RACE reads, holding one entry per CDR3 protein. The sample has about 56,000 distinct CDR3 sequences, roughly 10% seen once; the top ten hold 6.5%. The specimen was whole blood. Receptors originate from an adult who was a healthcare worker with PCR-confirmed SARS-CoV-2 infection or an uninfected control (not recorded which).

This clonotype was recorded a few times. V gene TRBV5-1 combines with J gene TRBJ2-6, with D uncertain. The V and J ends lost 1 base and 2 bases respectively, with 7 bases between them. The length of the CDR3 is 15 residues. The germline CDR1 and CDR2 sequences are SGHRS and YFSETQ. CDR3: CASSLTGTGANVLTF. The CDR3 coding sequence is TGCGCCAGCAGCTTGACTGGAACTGGGGCCAACGTCCTGACTTTC.

The rearrangement uses TRBV6-2 or TRBV6-3 and TRBJ1-6; D is uncertain. From germline, CDR1 is MNHEY and CDR2 SVGEGT. Trimming removed 2 bases from V and 0 bases from J, with 8 bases in between. The CDR3 runs 16 residues. The CDR3 DNA reads TGTGCCAGCAGTTACGCCGTGAGCTCCTATAATTCACCCCTCCACTTT. It yields the protein CASSYAVSSYNSPLHF.

This clonotype was seen only a few times. The chain joins TRBV6-5 to TRBJ2-2, with a weak D call TRBD1 (5 bases). The germline V and J ends were trimmed by 3 bases and 5 bases, with 10 bases remaining between them. The CDR3 runs to 14 residues. Per germline, CDR1 MNHEY and CDR2 SVGAGI. CDR3 in DNA: TGTGCCAGCAGTTATGGGGCTCGGACCGGGGAGCTGTTTTTT. This codes for CASSYGARTGELFF.

The chain carries TRBV25-1 and TRBJ1-1; no clear D. Germline CDR1 reads MGHDK; CDR2 reads SYGVNS. The CDR3 runs 11 residues. Deletions cut 8 bases from V and 9 bases from J, with 13 bases between. As DNA, the CDR3 is TGTGCCAGCGGAGGAGGAAGCCAAGCTTTCTTT. Translation: CASGGGSQAFF.